The 21 T cell receptor beta chains listed next were all sequenced from one sample in a study of CD8 T cells in Susac syndrome. When the RNA was reverse transcribed, random hexamers were used with an input of roughly 0.45 to 1 ug. From the immunoSEQ multiplex PCR reads, TCRdb called clonotypes with MiXCR, one entry per CDR3 protein. The top ten clones hold 0.14% of a sample with more than 110,000 distinct CDR3 sequences, around 95% of them seen once. Sequenced input: CD4+ T cells from PBMCs. The receptors were gathered from a human donor with Susac syndrome.

This chain uses TRBV3-1 with TRBJ2-3; D gene ambiguous. This CDR3 has 12 residues. Germline CDR1 is LGHDT and CDR2 is YNNKEL (reference sequence). V was shortened by 4 bases and J by 4 bases, with 6 bases between the two germline ends. CDR3 nucleotides: TGTGCCAGCAGCCCCTACGCAGATACGCAGTATTTT. This gives the protein CASSPYADTQYF.

The rearrangement uses TRBV9 and TRBJ1-2; the D is unclear. CDR3 length: 15 amino acids. The germline V gene encodes CDR1 SGDLS and CDR2 YYNGEE. V was clipped by 0 bases and J by 7 bases, with 16 bases between them. CDR3 nucleotides: TGTGCCAGCAGCGTAGATAAAAGCTCAGTTTTTGGCTACACCTTC. This translates into CASSVDKSSVFGYTF.

The V call is TRBV14, the J call TRBJ2-7; no clear D gene. The CDR3 length is 12 residues. V lost 3 bases and J lost 6, with 9 bases in between. Germline assignment: CDR1 SGHDN and CDR2 FVKESK. For the CDR3, the DNA is TGTGCCAGCAGCCACGAATCTCGCGAGCAGTACTTC. Amino acids: CASSHESREQYF.

CDR3 sequence: CSARGYRGLGDTQYF. DNA of the CDR3: TGCAGTGCTAGAGGGTACAGGGGGCTCGGAGATACGCAGTATTTT. V gene TRBV20-1 combines with J gene TRBJ2-3; TRBD1 matches at 9 bases. V lost 1 base and J lost 5; bases outside the gene matches: 7. The germline V gene has CDR1 DFQATT and CDR2 SNEGSKA (reference sequence). The CDR3 is made up of 15 amino acids.

V and J are TRBV12-3 or TRBV12-4 and TRBJ2-1; 9 bases fit TRBD2. CDR3 length equals 14 residues. Trimming removed 5 bases from V and 7 bases from J; junction bases left unmatched: 6. The CDR3 loop reads CASSPSGNRNEQFF. CDR3 bases: TGTGCCAGCAGTCCTAGCGGGAATCGTAATGAGCAGTTCTTC.

The V gene is TRBV5-1, the J gene TRBJ1-6; a weak D match, TRBD1 (5 bases). Per germline, CDR1 SGHRS and CDR2 YFSETQ. With 0 bases removed from V and 7 bases from J, the gap between germline ends came to 11 bases. The CDR3 is made up of 15 amino acids. This CDR3 reads CASSLVGTSNSPLHF. CDR3 coding DNA: TGCGCCAGCAGCTTGGTTGGGACTTCAAATTCACCCCTCCACTTT.

This rearrangement joins TRBV5-1 to TRBJ1-6, with D maybe TRBD1 (5 bases). The germline V gene encodes CDR1 SGHRS and CDR2 YFSETQ. The CDR3 is 14 amino acids. Trimming took off 4 bases at V and 6 bases at J, with 11 bases between the two ends. CDR3 protein: CASSPGDGNSPLHF. CDR3 DNA sequence: TGCGCCAGCAGCCCTGGGGACGGTAATTCACCCCTCCACTTT.

The V and J genes are TRBV12-5 and TRBJ2-3, with TRBD2 identical over 13 bases. This CDR3 has 18 amino acids. From germline, CDR1 is LGHNT and CDR2 FRNRAP. J was trimmed by 4 bases and V by 0 bases; bases with no gene match: 7. CDR3 coding DNA: TGTGCTAGTGGTTTGGTACGCACTAGCGGGGGGGCGGCAGATACGCAGTATTTT. Translated: CASGLVRTSGGAADTQYF.

The V gene is TRBV27, the J gene TRBJ2-7; D gene uncertain. The CDR3 is 15 residues long. The V end lost 2 bases, the J end lost 7 bases, and 18 bases lay between the germline ends. The germline V gene encodes CDR1 MNHEY and CDR2 SMNVEV (reference sequence). The CDR3 DNA sequence: TGTGCCAGCAGTTTAAAGCGCGTTGGGGTCCTGGAGCAGTACTTC. Amino acid sequence: CASSLKRVGVLEQYF.

The V call is TRBV6-5, the J call TRBJ2-1; the D is unclear. Germline lookup yields CDR1 MNHEY and CDR2 SVGAGI. V shed 5 bases and J shed 1 base, with 9 bases lying between them. This CDR3 is 14 amino acids long. CDR3: CASSVGNSYNEQFF. The CDR3 bases are TGTGCCAGCAGTGTCGGAAATTCCTACAATGAGCAGTTCTTC.

This chain uses TRBV9 with TRBJ1-4; 7 nucleotides line up with TRBD1. The length of the CDR3 is 16 residues. The germline V gene has CDR1 SGDLS and CDR2 YYNGEE. Trimming removed 4 bases from V and 0 bases from J; junction bases left unmatched: 6. CDR3 DNA: TGTGCCAGCAGCTTCGGGACAGTTGCAACTAATGAAAAACTGTTTTTT. Translation: CASSFGTVATNEKLFF. The variable domain in full, completed from reference TRBV9 and TRBJ1-4, reads DSGVTQTPKHLITATGQRVTLRCSPRSGDLSVYWYQQSLDQGLQFLIQYYNGEERAKGNILERFSAQQFPDLHSELNLSSLELGDSALYFCASSFGTVATNEKLFFGSGTQLSVL.

This chain uses TRBV9 with TRBJ2-4, with TRBD1 identical over 7 bases. The germline CDR1 and CDR2 sequences are SGDLS and YYNGEE. Trimming cost V 5 bases and J 7 bases; bases outside gene matches: 12. The CDR3 totals 15 residues. This CDR3 is CASSHTDRSWNIQYF. Here the CDR3 DNA reads TGTGCCAGCAGTCATACGGACAGGAGTTGGAACATTCAGTACTTC.

The rearrangement joins TRBV7-9 to TRBJ2-5; the match to TRBD1 covers 8 bases. There are 18 residues in the CDR3. Germline V gene lookup returns CDR1 SEHNR and CDR2 FQNEAQ (reference sequence). Unmatched junction bases numbered 19, after V lost 6 bases and J lost 4 bases. CDR3 nucleotide sequence: TGTGCCAGCAGAGAAGGACAGGGTTTGAGTGCCAGTGGAGAGACCCAGTACTTC. Protein: CASREGQGLSASGETQYF. The full variable domain, rest sourced from reference TRBV7-9 and TRBJ2-5, is DTGVSQNPRHKITKRGQNVTFRCDPISEHNRLYWYRQTLGQGPEFLTYFQNEAQLEKSRLLSDRFSAERPKGSFSTLEIQRTEQGDSAMYLCASREGQGLSASGETQYFGPGTRLLVL.

The V call is TRBV30, the J call TRBJ1-2, with TRBD1 matching over 9 bases. The CDR3 contains 12 residues. In germline, CDR1 is GTSNPN, CDR2 SVGIG (reference sequence). The trim removed 7 bases at V and 4 bases at J, leaving 4 bases unmatched. CDR3 DNA: TGTGCCTTTGGACAGGGGCGCTATGGCTACACCTTC. This gives the protein CAFGQGRYGYTF.

The chain joins TRBV29-1 to TRBJ2-6; either TRBD1 or TRBD2 may supply D (5 bases each). CDR1 is SQVTM, CDR2 ANQGSEA, per germline. Trimming left V 2 bases short and J 0 bases short, with 8 bases between. CDR3 length equals 15 residues. The chain's CDR3 is CSVEPGGSGANVLTF. The CDR3, as DNA: TGCAGCGTTGAACCTGGGGGCTCTGGGGCCAACGTCCTGACTTTC.

This clonotype was counted a single time. The CDR3 sequence: CSVEGGDSIRHF. The CDR3 region has the DNA TGCAGCGTTGAAGGGGGAGATTCGATCCGGCATTTT. The chain uses TRBV29-1 and TRBJ1-5; D call uncertain. CDR1 and CDR2 (germline): SQVTM, ANQGSEA. Deletions cut 1 base from V and 15 bases from J, with 16 bases between. The CDR3 has 12 residues.

The chain is built from TRBV20-1 and TRBJ2-7; TRBD2 is a possible D gene (6 bases). The V gene lost 3 bases and the J gene lost 5 bases, with 14 bases spanning the gap. Germline CDR1 DFQATT, CDR2 SNEGSKA (reference sequence). The CDR3 contains 13 residues. In DNA, the CDR3 is TGCAGTGCTAGGGAGGGTAATTTCCACGAGCAGTACTTC. Translated: CSAREGNFHEQYF.

CDR3 loop: CSVRPGLASGGQYF. CDR3 nucleotides: TGCAGCGTCAGGCCGGGACTAGCAAGCGGCGGGCAGTACTTC. The rearrangement uses TRBV29-1 and TRBJ2-7; 9 nucleotides line up with TRBD2. Trimming cost V 6 bases and J 9 bases; bases outside gene matches: 15. This CDR3 has 14 amino acids. The V gene's germline CDR1 is SQVTM and CDR2 ANQGSEA.

The CDR3 DNA reads TGTGCTAGTGGTTTGGCCCCGACAGCCAGCTCCTACAATGAGCAGTTCTTC. Residues: CASGLAPTASSYNEQFF. The rearrangement joins TRBV12-5 to TRBJ2-1, with D perhaps TRBD1 (5 bases). V shed 1 base and J shed 0 bases, with 13 bases lying between them. CDR1 LGHNT and CDR2 FRNRAP come from the germline V gene. There are 17 residues in the CDR3.

The chain has TRBV20-1 and TRBJ1-5; D unresolved. V gave up 0 bases and J gave up 0 bases, with 12 bases separating them. The CDR3 extends over 16 amino acids. From germline, CDR1 is DFQATT and CDR2 SNEGSKA (reference sequence). CDR3 coding DNA: TGCAGTGCTAGAGATCTCAGAGTCTCTAGCAATCAGCCCCAGCATTTT. Translated: CSARDLRVSSNQPQHF.

The V and J genes are TRBV27 and TRBJ2-6, with a tentative D call TRBD1 (6 bases). The V and J ends lost 8 bases and 2 bases respectively, with 13 bases between them. Looked up from germline, CDR1 is MNHEY and CDR2 is SMNVEV (reference sequence). CDR3 size: 15 residues. The CDR3 region is CASWAQGPGANVLTF. DNA of the CDR3: TGTGCCAGCTGGGCCCAGGGGCCTGGGGCCAACGTCCTGACTTTC.